These 2 T cell receptor beta chains originate from one sample sequenced in a study of response to subunit inactivated influenza vaccine. TCRdb reprocessed the RT-PCR reads via MiXCR and lists one record per CDR3 protein. The sample gives hundreds of thousands of distinct CDR3 sequences, roughly 10% of which show up once; roughly 10% is in the top ten. Sequenced here: PBMCs from blood, sampled on the day of vaccination. These receptors were collected from a man in his forties or fifties who received an inactivated influenza vaccine.

Notes on this clonotype: Sequence at one end of the junction differs from germline and may be a read error. The chain carries TRBV20-1 and TRBJ2-3; D possibly corresponds to TRBD1 (5 bases). The germline V gene encodes CDR1 DFQATT and CDR2 SNEGSKA (reference sequence). The CDR3 is 15 residues long. The CDR3 coding sequence is TGCCGTGCTAGGGGTGGTGCGAGCTGGGCAGATACGCAGTATTTT. It codes for CRARGGASWADTQYF.

This clonotype has just a few counts. V is TRBV19 and J is TRBJ2-3; the D gene is possibly TRBD2 (6 bases). The CDR3 consists of 15 residues. The V gene's germline CDR1 is LNHDA and CDR2 SQIVND (reference sequence). V was cut by 3 bases and J by 2 bases, with 12 bases left in between. CDR3 DNA sequence: TGTGCCAGTAGTATTTGGTCGGGAGCCACAGATACGCAGTATTTT. Its protein product is CASSIWSGATDTQYF. The whole variable domain, remainder taken from reference TRBV19 and TRBJ2-3, is DGGITQSPKYLFRKEGQNVTLSCEQNLNHDAMYWYRQDPGQGLRLIYYSQIVNDFQKGDIAEGYSVSREKKESFPLTVTSAQKNPTAFYLCASSIWSGATDTQYFGPGTRLTVL.